This TCR beta chain was recorded in a study of long-term antiretroviral therapy in people with HIV. The libraries were made with immunoSEQ v3.0 at survey level. Generated by immunoSEQ multiplex PCR, the TCRdb table keeps only in-frame clones and is missing some. The sample carries 30,000 to 35,000 clones, under 85% recorded once. The CDR3 totals 14 residues. The germline gives CDR1 SGHAT, CDR2 FQNNGV. The V gene lost 1 base and the J gene lost 0 bases, with 4 bases spanning the gap. The source of this sequence is a man aged 50 to 60 with HIV. The chain combines TRBV11-2 with TRBJ1-3; D gene ambiguous. Sequenced here: unsorted PBMCs, sampled 3 years after starting antiretroviral therapy. For the CDR3, the DNA is TGTGCCAGCAGCTTAGGGAACTCTGGAAACACCATATATTTT. Amino acids: CASSLGNSGNTIYF.